The text below deals with one T cell receptor (beta chain). This clone's antigen is unknown. No much larger clone is present one base from it, and per-base qualities are unavailable. CDR1 is given as SNHLY and CDR2 as FYNNEI, both from the germline V gene. A distance of 18 bases separates the germline ends of V and J, which lose 6 bases and 4 bases respectively. The CDR3, from cysteine to phenylalanine, totals 15 residues. Here the CDR3 DNA is all that survives: 45 bases in frame from base 1. This record belongs to a study of beta chain features in type 1 diabetes listed by TCRdb under 2018. With respect to the entire study: Patients and healthy donors did not differ in mean age, gender distribution, total cell number or subset yield. A total of roughly 100 million sorted cells were examined across all samples, and the number of cells per subset was strongly correlated with RNA yield. In the study, TCRB repertoires of sorted circulating CD4+ T cell subsets from recently diagnosed type 1 diabetes patients were compared with those of matched healthy donors. Regulatory and stem cell-like memory subsets were isolated from only 8 patients and roughly eight healthy donors, whereas naive and central memory subsets came from all 30 or so donors. Summary of the overall study and its limitations: Fewer insertions and more nucleotide deletions at VDJ recombination sites were observed in patients with type 1 diabetes, implying thymic rearrangement abnormalities. Because the HLA sub-analyses included only small numbers of individuals, any influence of HLA type on TCRB rearrangement was left unresolved. PCR may preferentially amplify shorter templates, but because patient and control samples were amplified and corrected together, any resulting skew would affect both groups equally. Sequencing cDNA rather than genomic DNA could over-represent highly expressing activated cells, although activation and CD3 levels did not differ between groups. The naive, central memory and regulatory TCRB repertoires appeared to resemble one another more closely among patients than among healthy donors. Type 1 diabetes patients showed a moderate but significant shortening of TCRB CDR3 length in all four CD4+ subsets.

From each donor, a single peripheral blood sample of 90 to 150 mL on average was drawn into heparinised tubes. A BD FACSAria II and a panel including CD45RO, CCR7, CD25, CD127, CD95 and CD27 were used to sort naive, central memory, regulatory and stem cell-like memory CD4+ T cells. Purity was above 98% for every sorted population. PBMCs were isolated right away by Lymphoprep density gradient centrifugation and were stained directly, without culture. So that batch effects would be minimized, each experiment stained and sorted samples in pairs, pairing one healthy donor with one patient. The High Capacity cDNA Reverse Transcription Kit was used to reverse transcribe all of the isolated RNA, meaning that expressed TCRB transcripts were what got sequenced. Deep immunoSEQ sequencing was applied to naive, central memory and regulatory T cell samples, giving an average of about 3.6 million total reads per sample. Sorted cells were lysed in RLT buffer, and RNA was extracted using DNase-treated RNeasy Micro or Mini kits according to cell number. Each cell subset was processed separately to prevent cross-contamination, with patient and healthy donor samples processed together. TCRB sequences were amplified from cDNA with the immunoSEQ multiplex PCR, producing 87-bp fragments spanning the CDR3 region. Sequencing of the amplicons was done on the Illumina HiSeq platform. The source study handled its data this way. Synthetic template baselines were used to correct PCR bias computationally, reads within Hamming distance 2 were collapsed together, and singletons that could not be merged were discarded. Reads were aligned against IMGT so that V, D and J genes, CDR3 length and insertions or deletions at six rearrangement sites could be assigned. Clonotype counts were normalized to sorted cell number within each subset before computing true diversity and Gini coefficients with the tcR R package. The overlap coefficient, calculated on TCRB nucleotide sequences, was used to measure repertoire sharing. TCRdb limited this immuneACCESS table to in-frame rearrangements with V and J called. A share of clones is missing; checked studies link under half to unresolved V genes, and the rest is unexplained. V and J calls and clone size are those listed in that table; D and trimming were worked out from the DNA. A total of about 240,000 clones appear in this sample, about 25% of them only once. The ten top clones hold around 4% of the sample.

The specimen sequenced was central memory CD4+ T cells from blood. The chain uses TRBV2 and TRBJ2-5; the D gene is unclear. The sequence came from a man in his thirties or forties in good health. For the CDR3, the sequence is CASSGSLSGRETQYF. The DNA sequence is as follows: TGTGCCAGCAGCGGTAGCCTTTCGGGTAGAGAGACCCAGTACTTC.